The 9 T cell receptor beta chains given below trace back to one sample, sequenced in a study of blood T cell repertoires in COVID-19. Repertoires were generated with immunoSEQ multiplex PCR, while TCRdb's copy carries only in-frame clones and drops some. The sample lists around 380,000 clones; around 84% were seen once. Material for sequencing was peripheral blood. Receptors originate from a human donor with acute or convalescent COVID-19. The donor label of this sample is uncertain.

This rearrangement joins TRBV5-1 to TRBJ1-2; a weak D match, TRBD1 (6 bases). Trimming removed 2 bases from V and 8 bases from J, with 31 bases in between. The germline V gene has CDR1 SGHRS and CDR2 YFSETQ. This CDR3 region has 19 residues. CDR3 DNA sequence: TGCGCCAGCAGCTTCCAAACACTGACCACAGGGACATCTTCGGGGGGCTACACCTTC. Amino acids: CASSFQTLTTGTSSGGYTF.

The chain has TRBV5-4 and TRBJ2-7; 16 positions match TRBD2. CDR3 length equals 16 residues. CDR1 and CDR2 (germline): SGHNT, YYREEE (reference sequence). V was clipped by 4 bases and J by 1 base; unmatched bases: 2. The CDR3 spells CASSPGLAGGSYEQYF. CDR3 sequence (DNA): TGTGCCAGCAGCCCGGGACTAGCGGGAGGGTCCTACGAGCAGTACTTC. Full variable domain (missing parts from reference TRBV5-4 and TRBJ2-7): ETGVTQSPTHLIKTRGQQVTLRCSSQSGHNTVSWYQQALGQGPQFIFQYYREEENGRGNFPPRFSGLQFPNYSSELNVNALELDDSALYLCASSPGLAGGSYEQYFGPGTRLTVT.

A few counts support this clone. The chain has TRBV12-5 and TRBJ2-1, with 9 bases identical to TRBD1. The CDR3 has 17 residues. The V gene's germline CDR1 is LGHNT and CDR2 FRNRAP. The junction had 12 bases not matched to a gene; V was cut back by 3 bases and J by 6 bases. CDR3 region: CASGLPSDRGVSNEQFF. The CDR3 DNA is TGTGCTAGTGGTTTACCTTCAGACAGGGGGGTCTCCAATGAGCAGTTCTTC.

This chain links TRBV28 with TRBJ1-2; TRBD1 matches at 9 bases. The CDR3 spans 14 residues. V was clipped by 1 base and J by 6 bases; unmatched bases: 3. Germline V gives CDR1 MDHEN, CDR2 SYDVKM. This chain's CDR3 is CASSLSGTGHGYTF. The CDR3 region has the DNA TGTGCCAGCAGTTTATCCGGGACAGGGCATGGCTACACCTTC.

The chain joins TRBV27 to TRBJ2-1, with 11 positions matching TRBD2. Germline V lookup: CDR1 MNHEY, CDR2 SMNVEV (reference sequence). The CDR3 loop spans 15 amino acids. Trimming removed 6 bases from V and 4 bases from J; junction bases left unmatched: 5. CDR3: CASRILAGGYNEQFF. CDR3 bases: TGTGCCAGCAGGATTCTAGCGGGGGGTTACAATGAGCAGTTCTTC.

This clone appeared many times. The rearrangement uses TRBV7-8 and TRBJ2-2; D remains unclear. The CDR3 length is 15 residues. Germline V gene lookup returns CDR1 SGHVS and CDR2 FQNEAQ. V shed 2 bases and J shed 0 bases, with 7 bases lying between them. CDR3: CASSLWAANTGELFF. For the CDR3, the DNA is TGTGCCAGCAGCTTATGGGCAGCGAACACCGGGGAGCTGTTTTTT.

The genes are TRBV19 and TRBJ2-5; D is perhaps TRBD2 (5 bases). V lost 1 base and J lost 2, with 11 bases in between. The CDR3 consists of 15 residues. In germline, CDR1 is LNHDA, CDR2 SQIVND (reference sequence). In nucleotides, the CDR3 is TGTGCCAGTAGTATAGGAGGGAACTTGCAAGAGACCCAGTACTTC. It is translated as CASSIGGNLQETQYF.

The chain recombines TRBV2 with TRBJ2-7, with a weak D call TRBD2 (6 bases). Trimming left V 7 bases short and J 5 bases short, with 12 bases between. This CDR3 spans 12 amino acids. The germline gives CDR1 SNHLY, CDR2 FYNNEI. CDR3 sequence: CASTRGFDEQYF. CDR3 nucleotide sequence: TGTGCCAGCACTCGGGGGTTTGACGAGCAGTACTTC.

The chain combines TRBV18 with TRBJ1-3, with D perhaps TRBD1 (6 bases). Trimming removed 4 bases from V and 0 bases from J, with 13 bases in between. Germline V gene sequence: CDR1 KGHSH, CDR2 LQKENI. This CDR3 comprises 16 residues. CDR3 in amino acids: CASSLSTGHSGNTIYF. CDR3 coding DNA: TGTGCCAGCTCACTATCGACAGGACACTCTGGAAACACCATATATTTT.